The 25 T cell receptor beta chains below come from one sample, sequenced in a study of neurological immune-mediated disorders (dated by TCRdb to 2018 to 2020). Preparation of the library involved 5' RACE. These reads were obtained on an Illumina HiSeq 2500. The public sequencing data were trimmed at Q25 with fastp and processed into clonotypes with MiXCR by TCRdb, which kept only in-frame beta chains. Here each entry gathers all rows of one CDR3 protein and keeps the most common genes and DNA. Present in this sample are approximately 70,000 distinct CDR3 sequences, roughly 4.4% of which were seen just once. The ten largest make up about 2% of the sample. Specimen: PBMCs. The receptor source for this set is a woman in her 70s with multiple sclerosis.

The V gene is TRBV5-1, the J gene TRBJ2-5; D ambiguous. CDR1 and CDR2 from the germline V gene are SGHRS and YFSETQ. The V end was cut by 4 bases, the J end by 0 bases, with 4 bases between. The CDR3 totals 12 residues. The CDR3 is CASSQDQETQYF. For the CDR3, the DNA is TGCGCCAGCAGCCAGGACCAAGAGACCCAGTACTTC.

To note about this clonotype: A clone one base away is much larger, so this may be a read error. The V call is TRBV20-1, the J call TRBJ1-6; D not certain. This CDR3 has 14 amino acids. Looked up from germline, CDR1 is DFQATT and CDR2 is SNEGSKA (reference sequence). CDR3 residues: CSAREGVRNSPLNF. The DNA of the CDR3 is TGCAGTGCTAGAGAAGGTGTCAGAAATTCACCCCTCAACTTT.

V and J are TRBV6-6 and TRBJ2-3; a possible D gene is TRBD2 (5 bases). Trimming shortened V by 7 bases and J by 5 bases, and 10 bases separated the two germline ends. Germline V gene lookup returns CDR1 MNHNY and CDR2 SVGAGI (reference sequence). This CDR3 is 12 amino acids long. CDR3 DNA sequence: TGTGCCAGCACCTTGGCGGGAGATACGCAGTATTTT. Protein sequence: CASTLAGDTQYF.

Many counts were recorded for this clonotype. CDR3 loop: CTAWEGNEQFF. Written as DNA, the CDR3 is TGCACCGCTTGGGAGGGCAATGAGCAGTTCTTC. The rearrangement links TRBV29-1 to TRBJ2-1, with TRBD2 identical over 7 bases. In germline, CDR1 is SQVTM, CDR2 ANQGSEA. The CDR3 sequence is 11 residues long.

This clonotype was recorded many times. The rearrangement joins TRBV4-3 to TRBJ2-1; 11 bases are shared with TRBD1. CDR1 is LGHNA, CDR2 YSLEER, per germline. The CDR3 runs to 16 residues. The junction had 6 bases not matched to a gene; V was cut back by 0 bases and J by 8 bases. The CDR3 sequence: CASSQDFGQGAYEQFF. The CDR3 bases are TGCGCCAGCAGCCAAGATTTCGGACAGGGGGCCTATGAGCAGTTCTTC.

This clonotype was counted at least ten times. This chain links TRBV7-9 with TRBJ2-1; either TRBD1 or TRBD2 may supply D (7 bases each). V was pared by 5 bases and J by 4 bases, with 18 bases between. Germline CDR1 SEHNR, CDR2 FQNEAQ (reference sequence). The CDR3 runs 16 residues. CDR3 loop: CASSHSGGGLYNEQFF. The CDR3 DNA reads TGTGCCAGCAGCCACTCAGGGGGGGGCCTTTACAATGAGCAGTTCTTC.

In its sample, this clonotype was seen many times. V and J are TRBV7-8 and TRBJ1-5; the match to TRBD1 covers 7 bases. V lost 3 bases and J lost 2; bases outside the gene matches: 7. The CDR3 contains 16 residues. Looked up from germline, CDR1 is SGHVS and CDR2 is FQNEAQ. CDR3 nucleotides: TGTGCCAGCAGCTTGAATACCGACAGGGGCAATCAGCCCCAGCATTTT. Its translation: CASSLNTDRGNQPQHF.

Only one count was recorded for this clonotype. A much more abundant neighbour one base away suggests this may be a read error. This chain links TRBV12-3 or TRBV12-4 with TRBJ2-1; D is unclear. The CDR3 extends over 12 amino acids. The CDR3 DNA follows: TGTGACAGCAGTAGCCCTCTCTATGAGCAGTTCTTC. This codes for CDSSSPLYEQFF.

At least ten counts were recorded for this clonotype. J is TRBJ1-2 and V is TRBV7-9, with D uncertain. The V end lost 0 bases, the J end lost 0 bases, and 8 bases lay between the germline ends. CDR3 length equals 15 residues. CDR1 and CDR2 (germline): SEHNR, FQNEAQ (reference sequence). CDR3 sequence reads: CASSLAIRANYGYTF. DNA for the CDR3: TGTGCCAGCAGCTTAGCGATTCGAGCTAACTATGGCTACACCTTC.

Many counts were recorded for this clonotype. The V call is TRBV7-9, the J call TRBJ2-3, with 9 bases fitting TRBD1. CDR1 and CDR2 from the germline V gene are SEHNR and FQNEAQ (reference sequence). With 4 bases clipped from V and 4 bases from J, the junction kept 3 bases outside the gene matches. The CDR3 length is 14 residues. This CDR3 is CASSSGQGSDTQYF. The CDR3 DNA reads as TGTGCCAGCAGCTCGGGACAGGGCTCAGATACGCAGTATTTT.

In the case of this clonotype: A junction boundary mismatches the germline segment, possibly from a read error. The gene calls are TRBV15 and TRBJ2-1, with D uncertain. This CDR3 contains 15 residues. Germline CDR1 is LNHNV and CDR2 is YYDKDF (reference sequence). CDR3 region: CVTSKDGSSYNEQFF. The CDR3 bases are TGTGTCACCAGCAAAGACGGTTCCTCCTACAATGAGCAGTTCTTC.

This clonotype came up many times. This chain uses TRBV20-1 with TRBJ1-2, with D possibly being TRBD1 (5 bases). V was trimmed by 3 bases and J by 13 bases, leaving 27 bases between them. CDR1 and CDR2 (germline): DFQATT, SNEGSKA (reference sequence). This CDR3 contains 15 residues. CDR3 amino acids: CSASLRGGGILDITF. The CDR3 coding sequence is TGCAGTGCTAGTCTAAGGGGCGGCGGAATCCTTGATATCACCTTC.

This clonotype was counted at least ten times. The chain employs TRBV4-1 and TRBJ2-7; D unclear. Germline V lookup: CDR1 MGHRA, CDR2 YSYEKL. The CDR3 has 12 residues. V was trimmed by 0 bases and J by 6 bases, leaving 6 bases between them. The CDR3 nucleotides are TGCGCCAGCAGCCAAGATCATCGCGAGCAGTACTTC. Its protein product is CASSQDHREQYF.

In its sample, this clonotype was seen many times. This rearrangement joins TRBV12-3 or TRBV12-4 to TRBJ2-5; 10 positions agree with TRBD1. This CDR3 contains 15 residues. V shed 1 base, J shed 3 bases, and the junction held 2 bases outside the gene matches. The CDR3: CASSLGDRGKETQYF. The CDR3, as DNA: TGTGCCAGCAGTTTAGGGGACAGGGGTAAAGAGACCCAGTACTTC.

This clonotype was picked up many times. The V gene is TRBV7-9, the J gene TRBJ2-7; the D gene is possibly TRBD2 (5 bases). Trimming pared 0 bases from V and 3 bases from J, leaving 9 bases between. The CDR3 length is 14 residues. Per the germline V gene, CDR1 is SEHNR and CDR2 is FQNEAQ (reference sequence). The CDR3 loop reads CASSLAGALYEQYF. The CDR3 DNA follows: TGTGCCAGCAGCTTAGCGGGAGCCCTCTACGAGCAGTACTTC.

V and J are TRBV7-2 and TRBJ1-5, with D tentatively TRBD1 (5 bases). Trimming stripped 5 bases from V and 7 bases from J, with 12 bases between. The CDR3 runs 13 residues. Germline V gives CDR1 SGHTA, CDR2 FQGNSA. In DNA, the CDR3 is TGTGCCAGCAGCCCAGGGAGCAGCCAGCCCCAGCATTTT. Protein: CASSPGSSQPQHF.

This clonotype was seen repeatedly, ten times or more. The chain joins TRBV7-9 to TRBJ2-1; D tentatively fits TRBD1 or TRBD2 (5 bases each). V lost 7 bases and J lost 5, with 12 bases in between. The CDR3 runs to 13 residues. Germline-derived CDR1 and CDR2 are SEHNR and FQNEAQ (reference sequence). Here the CDR3 DNA reads TGTGCCAGCACCCTTCTGGGGGACAATGAGCAGTTCTTC. This codes for CASTLLGDNEQFF.

This clonotype has a count of ten or more. The chain recombines TRBV3-1 with TRBJ2-2; TRBD2 matches at 10 bases. After removal of 1 base from V and 1 base from J, the junction contained 0 bases not matched to a gene. Germline-derived CDR1 and CDR2 are LGHDT and YNNKEL (reference sequence). CDR3 size: 16 residues. For the CDR3, the DNA is TGTGCCAGCAGCCAAGGGACTAGCGGGAACACCGGGGAGCTGTTTTTT. Translated, it gives CASSQGTSGNTGELFF.

In this sample, this clonotype turned up many times. The chain has TRBV7-2 and TRBJ2-1, with no clear D. The germline gives CDR1 SGHTA, CDR2 FQGNSA. This CDR3 is built from 12 residues. The V end was cut by 5 bases, the J end by 5 bases, with 7 bases between. DNA of the CDR3: TGTGCCAGCAGCCAAACCAACAATGAGCAGTTCTTC. As protein: CASSQTNNEQFF.

This clonotype was detected a few times. The rearrangement uses TRBV5-1 and TRBJ2-5; 12 bases map to TRBD2. In germline, CDR1 is SGHRS, CDR2 YFSETQ. The trim removed 7 bases at V and 4 bases at J, leaving 8 bases unmatched. The CDR3 totals 15 residues. Written as DNA, the CDR3 is TGCGCCAGCGCCTCGACTAGCGGGAGCTCAGAGACCCAGTACTTC. Its protein product is CASASTSGSSETQYF.

This clonotype has at least ten counts. V is TRBV12-3 or TRBV12-4 and J is TRBJ1-1; TRBD1 is a possible D gene (5 bases). Trimming cost V 4 bases and J 0 bases, with 9 bases left between them. The CDR3 is 14 residues long. CDR3 sequence: CASSSEGMNTEAFF. CDR3 nucleotide sequence: TGTGCCAGCAGTTCGGAGGGGATGAACACTGAAGCTTTCTTT.

This clonotype occurred many times. The genes are TRBV27 and TRBJ2-3, with 7 bases matching TRBD2. CDR1 is MNHEY, CDR2 SMNVEV, per germline (reference sequence). The CDR3 is 16 residues long. V dropped 6 bases and J dropped 5; count of bases not matched to a gene: 14. The CDR3 loop reads CASRPPGRESGDTQYF. The DNA for the CDR3 is TGTGCCAGCAGGCCCCCTGGGCGGGAGAGTGGAGATACGCAGTATTTT.

V and J are TRBV30 and TRBJ1-6; D not certain. Germline V gene data show CDR1 as GTSNPN and CDR2 as SVGIG (reference sequence). V dropped 0 bases and J dropped 7 bases, with 4 bases sitting between them. The CDR3 spans 12 residues. CDR3 sequence (DNA): TGTGCCTGGAGTGTCAACAATTCACCCCTCCACTTT. This encodes CAWSVNNSPLHF.

This clonotype was seen many times. This sequence joins TRBV7-2 and TRBJ2-7, with 8 bases matching TRBD2. CDR1 and CDR2 from the germline V gene are SGHTA and FQGNSA. The trim removed 5 bases at V and 4 bases at J, leaving 7 bases unmatched. The CDR3 contains 14 residues. CDR3 bases: TGTGCCAGCAGCCAGGCGGGGGGTGGGTACGAGCAGTACTTC. Protein: CASSQAGGGYEQYF.

In its sample, this clonotype was seen many times. The chain has TRBV18 and TRBJ2-3, with a tentative D call TRBD1 (5 bases). The germline V gene has CDR1 KGHSH and CDR2 LQKENI. V lost 3 bases to trimming and J lost 0 bases, with 13 bases between them. The CDR3 is 16 residues long. As DNA, the CDR3 is TGTGCCAGCTCACCTAAGCAGGGTCCTAGCACAGATACGCAGTATTTT. This gives the protein CASSPKQGPSTDTQYF.